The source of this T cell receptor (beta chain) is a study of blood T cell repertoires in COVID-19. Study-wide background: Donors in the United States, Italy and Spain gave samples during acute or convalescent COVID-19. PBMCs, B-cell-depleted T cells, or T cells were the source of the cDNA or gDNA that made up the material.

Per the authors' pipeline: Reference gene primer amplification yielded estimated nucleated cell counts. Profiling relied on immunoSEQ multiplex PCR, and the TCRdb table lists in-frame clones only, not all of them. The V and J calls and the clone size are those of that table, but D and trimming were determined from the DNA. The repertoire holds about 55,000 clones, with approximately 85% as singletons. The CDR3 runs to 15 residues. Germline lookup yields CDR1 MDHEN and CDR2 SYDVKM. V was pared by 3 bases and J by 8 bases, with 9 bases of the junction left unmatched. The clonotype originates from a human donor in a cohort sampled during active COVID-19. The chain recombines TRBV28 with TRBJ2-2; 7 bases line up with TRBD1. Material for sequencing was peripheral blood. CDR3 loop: CASSFPTGLSGELFF. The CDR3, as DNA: TGTGCCAGCAGTTTTCCGACAGGGCTTTCAGGGGAGCTGTTTTTT.